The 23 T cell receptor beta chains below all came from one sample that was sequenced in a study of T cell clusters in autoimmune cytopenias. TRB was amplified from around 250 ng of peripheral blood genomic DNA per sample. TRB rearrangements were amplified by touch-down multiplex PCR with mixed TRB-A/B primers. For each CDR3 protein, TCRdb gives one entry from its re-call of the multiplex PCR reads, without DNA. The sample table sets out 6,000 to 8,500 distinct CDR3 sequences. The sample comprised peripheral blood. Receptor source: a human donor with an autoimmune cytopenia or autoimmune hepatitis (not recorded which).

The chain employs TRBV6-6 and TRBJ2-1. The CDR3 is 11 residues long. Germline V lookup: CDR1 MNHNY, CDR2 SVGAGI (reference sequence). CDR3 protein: CASSVGEEQFF.

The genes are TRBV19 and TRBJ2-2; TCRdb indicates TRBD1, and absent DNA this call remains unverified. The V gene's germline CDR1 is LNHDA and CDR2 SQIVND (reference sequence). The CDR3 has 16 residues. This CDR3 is CASPVAQGANTGELFF.

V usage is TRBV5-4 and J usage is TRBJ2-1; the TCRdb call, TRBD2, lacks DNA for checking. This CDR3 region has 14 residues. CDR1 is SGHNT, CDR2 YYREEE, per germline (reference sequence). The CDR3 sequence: CATEAAGGLGEQFF.

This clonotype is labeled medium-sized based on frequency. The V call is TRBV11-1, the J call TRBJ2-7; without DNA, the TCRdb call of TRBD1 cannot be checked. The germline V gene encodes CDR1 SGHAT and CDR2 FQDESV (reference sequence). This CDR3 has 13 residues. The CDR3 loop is CASRGQGSYEQYF.

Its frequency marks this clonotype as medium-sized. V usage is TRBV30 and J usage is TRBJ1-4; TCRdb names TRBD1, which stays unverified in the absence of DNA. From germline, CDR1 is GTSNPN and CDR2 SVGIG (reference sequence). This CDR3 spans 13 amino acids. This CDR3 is CAWQTGPNEKLFF.

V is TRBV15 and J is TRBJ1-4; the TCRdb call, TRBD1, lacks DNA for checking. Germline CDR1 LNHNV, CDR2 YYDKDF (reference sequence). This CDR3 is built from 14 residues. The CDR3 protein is CATSRGRQGEKLFF.

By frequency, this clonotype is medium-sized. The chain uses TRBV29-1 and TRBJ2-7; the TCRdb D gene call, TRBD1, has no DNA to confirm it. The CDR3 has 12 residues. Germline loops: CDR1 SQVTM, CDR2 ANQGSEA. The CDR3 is CSARDRGYEQYF.

The CDR3 sequence: CASSTSGTAYTEAFF. V is TRBV19 and J is TRBJ1-1; the D call from TCRdb, TRBD1, cannot be confirmed without DNA. The CDR3 is made up of 15 amino acids. Germline lookup yields CDR1 LNHDA and CDR2 SQIVND (reference sequence).

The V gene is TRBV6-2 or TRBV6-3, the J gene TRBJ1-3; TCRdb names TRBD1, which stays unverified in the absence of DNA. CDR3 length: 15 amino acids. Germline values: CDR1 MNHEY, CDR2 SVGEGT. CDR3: CASTQPTGSGNTIYF.

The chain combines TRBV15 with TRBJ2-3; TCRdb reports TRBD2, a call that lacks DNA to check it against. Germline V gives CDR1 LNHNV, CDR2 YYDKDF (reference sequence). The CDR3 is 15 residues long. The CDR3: CATSTNGRMTDTQYF. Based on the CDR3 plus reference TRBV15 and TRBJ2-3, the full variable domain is DAMVIQNPRYQVTQFGKPVTLSCSQTLNHNVMYWYQQKSSQAPKLLFHYYDKDFNNEADTPDNFQSRRPNTSFCFLDIRSPGLGDTAMYLCATSTNGRMTDTQYFGPGTRLTVL.

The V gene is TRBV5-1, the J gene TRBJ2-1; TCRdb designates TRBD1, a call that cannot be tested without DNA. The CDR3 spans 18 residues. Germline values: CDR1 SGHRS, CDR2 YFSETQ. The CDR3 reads CASSVTALGAASYNEQFF.

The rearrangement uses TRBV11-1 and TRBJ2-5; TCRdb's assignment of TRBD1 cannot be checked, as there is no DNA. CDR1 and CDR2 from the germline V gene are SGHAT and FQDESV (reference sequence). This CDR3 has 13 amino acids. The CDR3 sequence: CASSPTGEETQYF.

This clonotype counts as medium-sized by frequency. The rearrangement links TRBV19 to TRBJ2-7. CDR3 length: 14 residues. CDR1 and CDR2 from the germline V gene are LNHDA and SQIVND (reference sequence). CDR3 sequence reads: CASSINSVTYEQYF.

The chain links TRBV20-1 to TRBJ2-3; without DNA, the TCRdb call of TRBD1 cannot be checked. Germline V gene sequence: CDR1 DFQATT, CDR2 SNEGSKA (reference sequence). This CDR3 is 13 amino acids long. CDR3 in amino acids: CRAGQGRPDTQYF.

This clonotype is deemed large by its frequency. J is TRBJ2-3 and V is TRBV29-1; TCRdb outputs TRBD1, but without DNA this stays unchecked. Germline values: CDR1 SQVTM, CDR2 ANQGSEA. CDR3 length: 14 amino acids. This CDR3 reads CSGGTGGATDTQYF.

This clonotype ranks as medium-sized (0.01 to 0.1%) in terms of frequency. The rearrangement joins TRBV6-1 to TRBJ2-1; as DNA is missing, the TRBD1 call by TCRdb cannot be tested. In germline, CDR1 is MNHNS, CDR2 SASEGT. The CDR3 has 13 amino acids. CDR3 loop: CASVGGGLGEQFF.

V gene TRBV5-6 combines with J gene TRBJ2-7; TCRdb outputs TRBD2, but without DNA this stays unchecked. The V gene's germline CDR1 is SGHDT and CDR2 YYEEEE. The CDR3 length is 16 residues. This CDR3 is CASSLRDYPGLFEQYF.

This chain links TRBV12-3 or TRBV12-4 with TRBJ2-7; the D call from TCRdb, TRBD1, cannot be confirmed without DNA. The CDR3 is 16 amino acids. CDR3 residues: CASSSPGTGISYEQYF.

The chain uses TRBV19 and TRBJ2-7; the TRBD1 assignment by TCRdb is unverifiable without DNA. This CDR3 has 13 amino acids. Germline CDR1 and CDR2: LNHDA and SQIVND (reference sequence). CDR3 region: CAGYASRGYEQYF.

Here the CDR3 reads CASSFPLDEKLFF. The chain joins TRBV12-3 or TRBV12-4 to TRBJ1-4. The CDR3 length is 13 residues.

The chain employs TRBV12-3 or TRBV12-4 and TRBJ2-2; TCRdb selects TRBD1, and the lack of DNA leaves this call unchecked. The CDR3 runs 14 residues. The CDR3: CASSRTGDTGELFF.

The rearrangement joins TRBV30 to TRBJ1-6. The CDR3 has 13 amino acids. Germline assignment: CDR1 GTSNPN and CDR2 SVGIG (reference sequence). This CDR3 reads CAWRVSVGSPLHF. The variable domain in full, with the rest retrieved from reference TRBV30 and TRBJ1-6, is SQTIHQWPATLVQPVGSPLSLECTVEGTSNPNLYWYRQAAGRGLQLLFYSVGIGQISSEVPQNLSASRPQDRQFILSSKKLLLSDSGFYLCAWRVSVGSPLHFGNGTRLTVT.

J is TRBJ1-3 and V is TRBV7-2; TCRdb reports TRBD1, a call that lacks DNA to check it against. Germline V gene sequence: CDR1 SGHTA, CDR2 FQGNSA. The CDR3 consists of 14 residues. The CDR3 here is CASSRDRGGNTIYF.